The 2 T cell receptor beta chains presented below share a single source sample, sequenced in a study of cytomegalovirus exposure and HLA in healthy donors. Primers: 60 Vbeta forward and 13 Jbeta reverse. Using immunoSEQ multiplex PCR, the repertoire was profiled, and TCRdb retains in-frame clones only, with some absent. The sample lists 150,000 to 200,000 clones; 65% to 80% were seen once. Sequenced material: PBMCs. These receptors were obtained from a male donor in good health and CMV-seronegative.

CDR3 coding DNA: TGTGCCTGCGGACTCTATGGCTACACCTTC. Translated, it gives CACGLYGYTF. This sequence joins TRBV30 and TRBJ1-2; no definite D call. Germline CDR1 is GTSNPN and CDR2 is SVGIG (reference sequence). V was trimmed by 6 bases and J by 4 bases, leaving 6 bases between them. The CDR3 covers 10 residues.

V is TRBV28 and J is TRBJ2-1, with D perhaps matching TRBD1 (7 bases). The CDR3 spans 13 residues. Between the trimmed V and J ends, which lost 5 bases and 6 bases, there was a span of 11 bases. Germline CDR1 reads MDHEN; CDR2 reads SYDVKM. The CDR3 region is CASSGGGLNEQFF. CDR3 bases: TGTGCCAGCAGTGGAGGGGGCCTCAATGAGCAGTTCTTC.